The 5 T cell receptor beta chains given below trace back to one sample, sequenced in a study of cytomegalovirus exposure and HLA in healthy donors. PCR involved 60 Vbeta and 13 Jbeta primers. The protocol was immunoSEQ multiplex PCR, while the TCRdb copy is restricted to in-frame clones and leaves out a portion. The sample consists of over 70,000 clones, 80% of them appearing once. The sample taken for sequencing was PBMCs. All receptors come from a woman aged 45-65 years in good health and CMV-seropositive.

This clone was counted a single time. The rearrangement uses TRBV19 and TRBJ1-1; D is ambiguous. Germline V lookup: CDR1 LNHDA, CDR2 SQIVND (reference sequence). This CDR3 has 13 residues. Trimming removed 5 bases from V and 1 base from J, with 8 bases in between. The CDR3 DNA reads TGTGCCAGTAGTTCCTTGAGGAACACTGAAGCTTTCTTT. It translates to CASSSLRNTEAFF.

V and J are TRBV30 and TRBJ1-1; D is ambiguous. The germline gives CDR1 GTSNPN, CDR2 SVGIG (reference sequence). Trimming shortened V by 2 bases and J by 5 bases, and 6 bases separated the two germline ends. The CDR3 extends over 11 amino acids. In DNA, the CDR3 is TGTGCCTGGAGTAGGAGAACTGAAGCTTTCTTT. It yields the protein CAWSRRTEAFF.

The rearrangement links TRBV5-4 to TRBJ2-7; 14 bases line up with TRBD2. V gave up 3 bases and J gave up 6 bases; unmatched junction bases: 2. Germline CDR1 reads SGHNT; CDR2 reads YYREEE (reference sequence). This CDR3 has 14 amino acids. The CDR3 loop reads CASSSGLAGGEQYF. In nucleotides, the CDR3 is TGTGCCAGCAGCTCCGGACTAGCGGGGGGCGAGCAGTACTTC. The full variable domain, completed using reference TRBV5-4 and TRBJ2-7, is ETGVTQSPTHLIKTRGQQVTLRCSSQSGHNTVSWYQQALGQGPQFIFQYYREEENGRGNFPPRFSGLQFPNYSSELNVNALELDDSALYLCASSSGLAGGEQYFGPGTRLTVT.

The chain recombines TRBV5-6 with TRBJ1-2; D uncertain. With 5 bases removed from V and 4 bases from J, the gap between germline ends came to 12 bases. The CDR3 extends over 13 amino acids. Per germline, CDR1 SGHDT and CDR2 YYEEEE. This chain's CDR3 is CASRPQFIYGYTF. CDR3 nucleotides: TGTGCCAGCAGGCCACAGTTCATCTATGGCTACACCTTC.

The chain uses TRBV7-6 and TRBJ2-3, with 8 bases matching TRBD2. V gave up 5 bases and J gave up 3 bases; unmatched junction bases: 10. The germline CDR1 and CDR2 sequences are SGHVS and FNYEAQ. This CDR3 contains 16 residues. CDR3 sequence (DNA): TGTGCCAGCAGCCAATCACTAGCGGCCGGGACAGATACGCAGTATTTT. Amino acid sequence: CASSQSLAAGTDTQYF.